Listed below are T cell receptor beta chains from one sample, sequenced in a study of beta chain features in type 1 diabetes. The assay was immunoSEQ multiplex PCR, and TCRdb's table has in-frame clones only and misses some. The sample holds 600,000 to 700,000 clones, 9.5% to 15% seen once. The sequenced sample consisted of naive CD4+ T cells from blood. These receptors all stem from a man aged 25-40 years with type 1 diabetes. CDR3s include the opening cysteine and the closing phenylalanine or tryptophan. The D gene is left open where the match is weak. The listing skips clone size in some rows; elsewhere it reads once, few, many or a size class.

v_gene	abundance	d_gene	j_gene	CDR3nt	CDR3aa
TRBV4-2	few	TRBD2	TRBJ2-3	TGTGCCAGCAGCCAAGATCTGTCTAGCGGGGGGGAGCAGTATTTT	CASSQDLSSGGEQYF
TRBV19	-	-	TRBJ2-1	TGTGCCAGTAGCTTACGGGGGTCCTACAATGAGCAGTTCTTC	CASSLRGSYNEQFF
TRBV9	few	-	TRBJ1-5	TGTGCCAGCAGCGTAGGGGCCGGCATCTCAAGCAATCAGCCCCAGCATTTT	CASSVGAGISSNQPQHF
TRBV12-1	-	-	TRBJ2-5	TGTGCCAGCAGCGCGAGACTAGCTGATCGTGAGACCCAGTACTTC	CASSARLADRETQYF
TRBV21-1	-	-	TRBJ1-2	TGTGCCAGCAGCAATCTCCTAGAGGACGGCTACACCTTC	CASSNLLEDGYTF
TRBV9	few	-	TRBJ2-7	TGTGCCAGCAGCCCTGCCGACCGATCTACTACCGAGCAGTACTTC	CASSPADRSTTEQYF
TRBV5-1	-	TRBD1	TRBJ2-2	TGCGCCAGCAGGGCCGGGACAGGGAGCAACACCGGGGAGCTGTTTTTT	CASRAGTGSNTGELFF
TRBV2	-	-	TRBJ2-5	TGTGCCAGCAGTGTTCAAGAGACCCAGTACTTC	CASSVQETQYF
TRBV28	few	-	TRBJ1-5	TGTGCCAGCACCTCAAGGGCCAAGGGCCAGCCCCAGCATTTT	CASTSRAKGQPQHF
TRBV9	-	-	TRBJ1-2	TGTGCCAGCAGCGTAGGATTCTATGGCTACACCTTC	CASSVGFYGYTF
TRBV4-3	few	-	TRBJ1-4	TGCGCCAGCAGCCAAGAGTACCCCGTTGGTGAAAAACTGTTTTTT	CASSQEYPVGEKLFF
TRBV5-1	-	-	TRBJ2-1	TGCGCCAGCAGCAGTAGCGGAGACTCCTACAATGAGCAGTTCTTC	CASSSSGDSYNEQFF
TRBV4-2	-	TRBD1	TRBJ1-1	TGTGCCAGCAGCCCGGGACAGGGAACCACTGAAGCTTTCTTT	CASSPGQGTTEAFF
TRBV7-2	few	TRBD2	TRBJ2-3	TGTGCCAGCAGCTTAGTTCCGCGGGGGGCCGGAGATACGCAGTATTTT	CASSLVPRGAGDTQYF
TRBV10-3	-	-	TRBJ1-1	TGTGCCATCAGTGGAGGGGAGAGGAGCACTGAAGCTTTCTTT	CAISGGERSTEAFF
TRBV2	few	-	TRBJ1-1	TGTGCCAGCGGGACGGACTACACTGAAGCTTTCTTT	CASGTDYTEAFF
TRBV7-9	-	TRBD1	TRBJ1-2	TGTGCCAGCAGCTTGCCCCAGGGGGCCTACTATGGCTACACCTTC	CASSLPQGAYYGYTF
TRBV9	-	TRBD1	TRBJ2-1	TGTGCCAGCAGCATCCGGGACAGATACAATGAGCAGTTCTTC	CASSIRDRYNEQFF
TRBV9	-	-	TRBJ1-5	TGTGCCAGCAGCATCCGCTCGGACCAGCCCCAGCATTTT	CASSIRSDQPQHF
TRBV2	-	-	TRBJ2-5	TGTGCCAGCAGTGACGTGGGACAAGAGACCCAGTACTTC	CASSDVGQETQYF
TRBV30	-	-	TRBJ2-1	TGTGCCTGGACCCGGGGAGCGAGCTCCTACAATGAGCAGTTCTTC	CAWTRGASSYNEQFF
TRBV19	-	-	TRBJ1-1	TGTGCCAGTACCCCTTTGGGACTCATGAACACTGAAGCTTTCTTT	CASTPLGLMNTEAFF
TRBV29-1	few	TRBD1	TRBJ1-2	TGCAGCGTTCACCGGGACAGGGGGCGGCATTCGGGCTACACCTTC	CSVHRDRGRHSGYTF
TRBV18	once	-	TRBJ2-7	TGTGCCAGCTCACCACCAGGGCGGCAGATATGGGACGAGCAGTACTTC	CASSPPGRQIWDEQYF